The 21 T cell receptor beta chains below come from one sample, sequenced in a study of identifying expanded T cells in peripheral blood. Some clones are missing from TCRdb's copy, which holds only in-frame ones; the method was immunoSEQ multiplex PCR. This sample has roughly 100,000 clones; around 89% occur once, and the top ten carry roughly 15%. Sequences were obtained from blood. Receptors originate from a person aged 18-70 years in good health.

The V and J genes are TRBV7-2 and TRBJ2-7; possibly TRBD1 for D (6 bases). Trimming removed 7 bases at V and 6 bases at J, with 19 bases between. The length of the CDR3 is 14 residues. The germline CDR1 and CDR2 sequences are SGHTA and FQGNSA. The CDR3 sequence is CASTFTGFLGEQYF. CDR3 nucleotide sequence: TGTGCCAGCACCTTCACAGGGTTCTTAGGCGAGCAGTACTTC.

The rearrangement joins TRBV20-1 to TRBJ2-1; D gene ambiguous. V lost 8 bases, J lost 0 bases, and 5 bases lay in between. There are 11 residues in the CDR3. Per germline, CDR1 DFQATT and CDR2 SNEGSKA (reference sequence). The CDR3 spells CSTISYNEQFF. Here the CDR3 DNA reads TGCAGTACTATCTCCTACAATGAGCAGTTCTTC.

The chain joins TRBV29-1 to TRBJ1-5, with no clear D. The V end was cut by 8 bases, the J end by 4 bases, with 12 bases between. The CDR3 contains 12 residues. The germline V gene has CDR1 SQVTM and CDR2 ANQGSEA. The CDR3 DNA follows: TGCAGCATTGGTGAAGCTAATCAGCCCCAGCATTTT. Translation gives CSIGEANQPQHF.

This chain links TRBV5-6 with TRBJ2-7; tentatively, D is TRBD2 (6 bases). The V gene lost 5 bases and the J gene lost 9 bases, with 24 bases spanning the gap. CDR1 is SGHDT, CDR2 YYEEEE, per germline. This CDR3 is 15 amino acids long. Written as DNA, the CDR3 is TGTGCCAGCAGTTGGGGGGACCCCCCTACGTCGGGGCAGTACTTC. It specifies CASSWGDPPTSGQYF.

The CDR3 sequence is CAWSRGQGLEKLFF. The CDR3, as DNA: TGTGCCTGGAGTCGGGGACAGGGACTTGAAAAACTGTTTTTT. The chain employs TRBV30 and TRBJ1-4; 9 positions agree with TRBD1. Unmatched junction bases numbered 5, after V lost 2 bases and J lost 7 bases. This CDR3 spans 14 amino acids. Germline CDR1 and CDR2: GTSNPN and SVGIG (reference sequence).

The chain carries TRBV11-3 and TRBJ2-5; D remains ambiguous. The J call could be wrong; TRBJ2-7 is a better fit for the DNA end. The CDR3 contains 13 residues. The germline V gene encodes CDR1 SGHNT and CDR2 YENEEA. This CDR3 is CASIGQHSYEQYF. The CDR3 DNA is TGTGCCAGCATAGGGCAGCATTCCTACGAGCAGTACTTC.

The V gene is TRBV1, the J gene TRBJ1-5; the DNA was not compared with TRBD1, the D call given in the table. TRBV1 counts as a pseudogene. The CDR3 is made up of 18 amino acids. CDR3 residues: CTSSHRLCQGGGNQPQHF. The DNA for the CDR3 is TGCACCAGCAGTCATAGACTGTGCCAGGGTGGGGGCAATCAGCCCCAGCATTTT.

Remarks on this clone: One junction end does not reproduce the germline sequence, and a read error may be involved. The CDR3 DNA is TGTGCCACCAGCCGAGAGGCGGCAGACTACAATGAGCAGTTCTTC. The encoded protein is CATSREAADYNEQFF. This chain joins TRBV15 and TRBJ2-1, with D unresolved. This CDR3 is built from 15 residues. Germline V gene data show CDR1 as LNHNV and CDR2 as YYDKDF (reference sequence).

Concerning this clone: Relative to the germline gene, one junction end is altered; a read error may explain this. The chain has TRBV15 and TRBJ1-2, with 8 bases lining up with TRBD1. CDR3 length equals 15 residues. Germline lookup yields CDR1 LNHNV and CDR2 YYDKDF (reference sequence). The CDR3 DNA follows: TGTGCCACCAGCCGAGACAGGGGACCCTCCTATGGCTACACCTTC. It translates to CATSRDRGPSYGYTF.

This sequence joins TRBV6-1 and TRBJ1-2; no firm D call. The CDR3 is 11 amino acids. The germline V gene has CDR1 MNHNS and CDR2 SASEGT. The V gene lost 11 bases and the J gene lost 4 bases, with 11 bases spanning the gap. CDR3 bases: TGTGCCGTAAATCGGGTCTATGGCTACACCTTC. Translating gives CAVNRVYGYTF.

This chain links TRBV21-1 with TRBJ2-7; the DNA was not compared with TRBD2, the D call given in the table. TRBV21-1 is an annotated pseudogene. The CDR3 extends over 15 amino acids. CDR3 protein: CASSKRVVGRCEQYF. DNA for the CDR3: TGTGCCAGCAGCAAGCGGGTTGTCGGAAGGTGCGAGCAGTACTTC.

The J gene is TRBJ1-1, the V gene TRBV9; D unclear. V was trimmed by 6 bases and J by 0 bases, leaving 12 bases between them. Germline V lookup: CDR1 SGDLS, CDR2 YYNGEE. This CDR3 contains 14 residues. As DNA, the CDR3 is TGTGCCAGCAATCTTCGGGGAGTGAACACTGAAGCTTTCTTT. This translates into CASNLRGVNTEAFF.

This chain uses TRBV2 with TRBJ2-6, with 8 bases that match TRBD1. Germline CDR1 reads SNHLY; CDR2 reads FYNNEI. CDR3 length: 14 amino acids. Unmatched junction bases numbered 0, after V lost 6 bases and J lost 2 bases. The DNA for the CDR3 is TGTGCCAGCAGGGACAGGGCTGGGGCCAACGTCCTGACTTTC. Translation: CASRDRAGANVLTF.

This chain joins TRBV28 and TRBJ1-2; 11 bases fit TRBD1. J gave up 4 bases and V 7 bases, and 8 bases lay outside the gene matches. This CDR3 spans 15 amino acids. Looked up from germline, CDR1 is MDHEN and CDR2 is SYDVKM. The CDR3 region is CASIGGDRGFYGYTF. The CDR3 region has the DNA TGTGCCAGCATCGGTGGGGACAGGGGGTTCTATGGCTACACCTTC.

CDR3 coding DNA: TGTGCCAGCAGCTTGTCTGGTCCCTCCTACAATGAGCAGTTCTTC. It codes for CASSLSGPSYNEQFF. The chain carries TRBV11-3 and TRBJ2-1, with D uncertain. V dropped 3 bases and J dropped 0 bases, with 9 bases sitting between them. This CDR3 has 15 residues. Germline V gives CDR1 SGHNT, CDR2 YENEEA.

V gene TRBV6-5 combines with J gene TRBJ2-7; D may correspond to TRBD1 or TRBD2 (6 bases each). The length of the CDR3 is 16 residues. Germline-derived CDR1 and CDR2 are MNHEY and SVGAGI. V lost 2 bases and J 3 bases, leaving 17 bases between the germline ends. The CDR3 nucleotides read TGTGCCAGCAGTTACGTCGCAGGGGAAGCGGGCTACGAGCAGTACTTC. It yields the protein CASSYVAGEAGYEQYF.

The chain uses TRBV5-1 and TRBJ1-2; 9 bases line up with TRBD1. Unmatched junction bases numbered 7, after V lost 4 bases and J lost 0 bases. The CDR3 is 16 amino acids. The germline CDR1 and CDR2 sequences are SGHRS and YFSETQ. CDR3 loop: CASSRTGAISNYGYTF. CDR3 in DNA: TGCGCCAGCAGCCGGACAGGGGCTATTTCTAACTATGGCTACACCTTC.

This clone appeared once. Germline is not matched at one junction end, which may reflect a read error. The chain employs TRBV20-1 and TRBJ2-7; 10 nucleotides agree with TRBD2. This CDR3 spans 11 amino acids. Germline loops: CDR1 DFQATT, CDR2 SNEGSKA (reference sequence). The CDR3 loop is CSATSGGALSF. CDR3 DNA: TGCAGTGCTACGAGCGGGGGGGCGTTGTCCTTC.

V gene TRBV18 combines with J gene TRBJ1-1, with D tentatively TRBD1 (5 bases). From germline, CDR1 is KGHSH and CDR2 LQKENI. CDR3 length: 14 residues. V lost 4 bases and J 0 bases, leaving 9 bases between the germline ends. Here the CDR3 DNA reads TGTGCCAGCTCACTAAGACAGCTGAACACTGAAGCTTTCTTT. Its protein is CASSLRQLNTEAFF.

The chain joins TRBV6-1 to TRBJ1-1; 7 bases match TRBD1. The CDR3 runs to 15 residues. Trimming took 5 bases from V and 5 from J; bases not matched to a gene: 11. Germline V gene sequence: CDR1 MNHNS, CDR2 SASEGT. Here the CDR3 reads CASSLIGTVSTEAFF. CDR3 nucleotide sequence: TGTGCCAGCAGTCTAATAGGGACAGTCTCTACTGAAGCTTTCTTT.

This clone was detected only once. This chain connects TRBV10-3 to TRBJ2-1; a possible D gene is TRBD2 (7 bases). There are 14 residues in the CDR3. Looked up from germline, CDR1 is ENHRY and CDR2 is SYGVKD. Between the trimmed V and J ends, which lost 10 bases and 4 bases, there was a span of 17 bases. The CDR3 DNA reads as TGTGCCACCAAAGGGGGGGTCTGGTACAATGAGCAGTTCTTC. Translating gives CATKGGVWYNEQFF.